The sequence of this T cell receptor (beta chain) was determined in a study of T cell responses to AZD1222 COVID-19 vaccine. Study-level results: Per reports, nearly half of all spike-specific TCRs target regions that are unmutated in variants. The donors showed a predominance of white British ancestry and of females, with possible underestimation of clonal diversity.

On this clone: Antigen specificity is unknown.

The V end lost 1 base, the J end lost 4 bases, and 8 bases lay between the germline ends. Looked up from germline, CDR1 is LGHDT and CDR2 is YNNKEL (reference sequence). The CDR3 runs 14 residues. Produced via immunoSEQ multiplex PCR; TCRdb's table is partial and in-frame only. Here the sample spans tens of thousands of clones, about 82% being singletons. This receptor was identified in an adult who received the MenACWY meningococcal vaccine as a control. The chain couples TRBV3-1 (or the pseudogene TRBV3-2) to TRBJ2-1; the D is unclear. The material sequenced was peripheral blood, taken 28 days after the second dose of the MenACWY control vaccine. The CDR3 region is CASSQGETYNEQFF. CDR3 nucleotide sequence: TGTGCCAGCAGCCAAGGTGAAACTTACAATGAGCAGTTCTTC.